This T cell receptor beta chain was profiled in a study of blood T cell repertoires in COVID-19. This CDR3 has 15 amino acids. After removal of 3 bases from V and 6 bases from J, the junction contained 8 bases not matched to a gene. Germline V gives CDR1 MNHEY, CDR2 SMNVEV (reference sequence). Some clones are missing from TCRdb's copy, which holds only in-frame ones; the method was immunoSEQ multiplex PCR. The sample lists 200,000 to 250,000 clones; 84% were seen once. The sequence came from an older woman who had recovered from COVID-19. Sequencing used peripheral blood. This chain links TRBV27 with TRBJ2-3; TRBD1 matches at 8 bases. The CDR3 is CASSFSTGTGDTQYF. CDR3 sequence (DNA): TGTGCCAGCAGTTTCTCCACAGGGACAGGCGATACGCAGTATTTT.